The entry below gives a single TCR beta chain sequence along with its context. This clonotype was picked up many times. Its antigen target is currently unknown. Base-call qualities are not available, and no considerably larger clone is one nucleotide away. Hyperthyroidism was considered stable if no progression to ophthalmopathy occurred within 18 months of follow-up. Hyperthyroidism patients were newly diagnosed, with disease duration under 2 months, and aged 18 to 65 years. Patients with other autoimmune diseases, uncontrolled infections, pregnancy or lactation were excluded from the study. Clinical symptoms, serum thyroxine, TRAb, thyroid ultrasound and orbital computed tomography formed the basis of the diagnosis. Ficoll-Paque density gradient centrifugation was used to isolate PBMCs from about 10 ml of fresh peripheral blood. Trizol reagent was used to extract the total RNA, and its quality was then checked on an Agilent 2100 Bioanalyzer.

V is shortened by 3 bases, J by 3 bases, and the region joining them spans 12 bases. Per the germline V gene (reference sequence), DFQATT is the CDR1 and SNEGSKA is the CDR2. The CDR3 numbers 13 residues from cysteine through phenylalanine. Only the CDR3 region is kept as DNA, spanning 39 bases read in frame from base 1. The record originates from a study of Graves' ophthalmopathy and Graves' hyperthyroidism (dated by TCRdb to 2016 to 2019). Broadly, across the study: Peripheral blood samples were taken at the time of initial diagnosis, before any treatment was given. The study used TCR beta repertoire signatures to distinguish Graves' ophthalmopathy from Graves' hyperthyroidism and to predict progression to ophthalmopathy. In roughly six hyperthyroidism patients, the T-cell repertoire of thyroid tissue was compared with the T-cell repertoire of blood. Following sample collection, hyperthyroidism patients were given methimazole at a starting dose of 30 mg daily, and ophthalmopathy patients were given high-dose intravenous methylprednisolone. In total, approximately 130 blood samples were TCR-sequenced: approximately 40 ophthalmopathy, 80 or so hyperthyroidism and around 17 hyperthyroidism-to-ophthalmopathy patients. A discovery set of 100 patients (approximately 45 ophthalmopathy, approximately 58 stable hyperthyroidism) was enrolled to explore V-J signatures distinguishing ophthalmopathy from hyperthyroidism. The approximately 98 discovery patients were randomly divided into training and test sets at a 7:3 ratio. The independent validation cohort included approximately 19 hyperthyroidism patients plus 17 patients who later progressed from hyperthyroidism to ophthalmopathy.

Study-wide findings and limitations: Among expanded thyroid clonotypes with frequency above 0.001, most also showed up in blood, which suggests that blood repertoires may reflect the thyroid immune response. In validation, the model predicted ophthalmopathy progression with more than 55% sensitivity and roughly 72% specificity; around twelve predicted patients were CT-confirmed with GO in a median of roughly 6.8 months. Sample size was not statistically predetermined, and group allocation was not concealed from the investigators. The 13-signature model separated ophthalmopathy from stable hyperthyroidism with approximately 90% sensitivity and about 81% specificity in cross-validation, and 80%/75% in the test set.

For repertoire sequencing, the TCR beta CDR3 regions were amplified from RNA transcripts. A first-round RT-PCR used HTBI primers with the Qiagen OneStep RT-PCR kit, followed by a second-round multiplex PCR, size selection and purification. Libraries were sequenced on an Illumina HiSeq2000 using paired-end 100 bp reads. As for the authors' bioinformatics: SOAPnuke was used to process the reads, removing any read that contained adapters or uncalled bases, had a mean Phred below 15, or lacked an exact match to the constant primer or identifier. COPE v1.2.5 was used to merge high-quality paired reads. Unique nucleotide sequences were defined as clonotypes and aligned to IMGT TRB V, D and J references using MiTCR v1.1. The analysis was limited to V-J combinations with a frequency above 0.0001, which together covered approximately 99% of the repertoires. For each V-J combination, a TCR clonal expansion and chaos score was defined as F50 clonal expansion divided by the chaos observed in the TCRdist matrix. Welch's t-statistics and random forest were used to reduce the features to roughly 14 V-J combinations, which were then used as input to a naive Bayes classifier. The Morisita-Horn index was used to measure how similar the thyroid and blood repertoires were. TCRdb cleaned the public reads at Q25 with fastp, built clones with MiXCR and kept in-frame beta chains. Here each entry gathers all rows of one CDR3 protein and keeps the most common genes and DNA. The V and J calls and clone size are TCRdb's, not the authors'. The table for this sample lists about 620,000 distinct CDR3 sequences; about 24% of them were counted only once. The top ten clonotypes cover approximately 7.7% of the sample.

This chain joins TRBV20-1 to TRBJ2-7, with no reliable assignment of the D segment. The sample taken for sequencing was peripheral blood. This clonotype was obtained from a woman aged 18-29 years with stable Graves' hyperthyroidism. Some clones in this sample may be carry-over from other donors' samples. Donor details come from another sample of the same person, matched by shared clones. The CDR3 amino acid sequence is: CSARPISDYEQYF. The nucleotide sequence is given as TGCAGTGCTAGGCCCATATCGGACTACGAGCAGTACTTC.